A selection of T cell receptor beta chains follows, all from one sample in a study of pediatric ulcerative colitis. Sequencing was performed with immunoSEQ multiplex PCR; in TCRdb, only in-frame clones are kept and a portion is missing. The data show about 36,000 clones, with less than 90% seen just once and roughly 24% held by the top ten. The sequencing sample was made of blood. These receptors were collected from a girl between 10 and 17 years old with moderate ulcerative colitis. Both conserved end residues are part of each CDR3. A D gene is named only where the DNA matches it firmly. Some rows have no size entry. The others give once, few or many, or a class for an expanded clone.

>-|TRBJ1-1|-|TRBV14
TGTGCCAGCAGCCAAGCGGCGGTGAACACTGAAGCTTTCTTT
CASSQAAVNTEAFF
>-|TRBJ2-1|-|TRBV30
TGTGCCTGGAGTGAGGTCTACAATGAGCAGTTCTTC
CAWSEVYNEQFF
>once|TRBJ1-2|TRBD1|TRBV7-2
TGTGCCAGCAGCCCCCGACAGGGGCCCTTGAATCCTACCTTC
CASSPRQGPLNPTF
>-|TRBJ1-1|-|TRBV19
TGTGCCAGTAGTAGACCTGAGAACACTGAAGCTTTCTTT
CASSRPENTEAFF
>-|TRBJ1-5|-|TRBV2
TGTGCCAGCAGTGAGTCCTATCGTGGGCCCCAGCATTTT
CASSESYRGPQHF
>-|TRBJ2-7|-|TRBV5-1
TGCGCCAGCAGCTTGGGTGAATACGAGCAGTACTTC
CASSLGEYEQYF
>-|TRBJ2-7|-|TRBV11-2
TGTGCCAGCAGTAAAACCCGGACCACTAGCTATGGGGAGCAGTACTTC
CASSKTRTTSYGEQYF
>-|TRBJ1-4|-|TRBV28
TGTGCCAGCAGTTTAGTGATAGGCGGGGTTGGGGAAAAACTGTTTTTT
CASSLVIGGVGEKLFF
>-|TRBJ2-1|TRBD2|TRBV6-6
TGTGCCAGCAGTTACGGACTAGCGGAGTACAATGAGCAGTTCTTC
CASSYGLAEYNEQFF
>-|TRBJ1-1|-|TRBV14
TGTGCCAGCAGCCCCCTTCGGACAGACATGAACACTGAAGCTTTCTTT
CASSPLRTDMNTEAFF
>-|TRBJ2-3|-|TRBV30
TGTGCCTGGAGTGCGGGGTCGGGCACAGATACGCAGTATTTT
CAWSAGSGTDTQYF
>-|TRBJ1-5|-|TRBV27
TGTGCCAGCAGTCCCCTGGACGGTCAGCCCCAGCATTTT
CASSPLDGQPQHF
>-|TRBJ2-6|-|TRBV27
TGTGCCAGCAGTGCACTTCGGGGCTCTGGGGCCAACGTCCTGACTTTC
CASSALRGSGANVLTF
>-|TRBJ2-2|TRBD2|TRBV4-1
TGCGCCAGCAGCCAAGAAGCGGGGACTAGCAATACCGGGGAGCTGTTTTTT
CASSQEAGTSNTGELFF
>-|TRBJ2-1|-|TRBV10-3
TGTGCCATCAGTGAGTCGATGTTGCGGGAGCAGTTCTTC
CAISESMLREQFF
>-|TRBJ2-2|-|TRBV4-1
TGCGCCAGCAGCCAAGATACCCCCCGGGCCACCGGGGAGCTGTTTTTT
CASSQDTPRATGELFF
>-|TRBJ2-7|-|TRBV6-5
TGTGCCAGCAGTTACTTGGGACGGGATCACCACGAGCAGTACTTC
CASSYLGRDHHEQYF
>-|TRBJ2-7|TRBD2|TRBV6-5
TGTGCCAGCAGTTCTAGGGGACTAGCGTCCGAGCAGTACTTC
CASSSRGLASEQYF
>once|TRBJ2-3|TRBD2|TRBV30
TGTGCCTGGAGCTCGGGGGTACTAGCGGGAGTTACGCAGTATTTT
CAWSSGVLAGVTQYF
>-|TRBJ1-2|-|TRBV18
TGTGCCAGCTCACCGGGGCCTAACTATGGCTACACCTTC
CASSPGPNYGYTF
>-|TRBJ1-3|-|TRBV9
TGTGCCAGCAGCGCCGGAGATTTCTCTGGAAACACCATATATTTT
CASSAGDFSGNTIYF
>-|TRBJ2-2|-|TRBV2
TGTGCCAGCAGTTCCCCGAGGGCGAACGGGGAGCTGTTTTTT
CASSSPRANGELFF
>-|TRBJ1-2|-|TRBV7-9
TGTGCCAGCAGAACTTATAACTATGGCTACACCTTC
CASRTYNYGYTF
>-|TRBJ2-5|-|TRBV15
TGTGCCACCAGCACTCAGGGTGAGGGGTGGGTAAAGACCCAGTACTTC
CATSTQGEGWVKTQYF
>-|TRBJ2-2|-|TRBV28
TGTGCCAGCAGTTCACCCAACCTGCCCCGCACCGGGGAGCTGTTTTTT
CASSSPNLPRTGELFF
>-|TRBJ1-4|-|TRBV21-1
-
CASSPVGQGNLRKLFF
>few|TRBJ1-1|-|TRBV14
TGTGCCAGCAGCCAAGGGGAAACCTTGACAGCGCCTATTGTAGCTTTCTTT
CASSQGETLTAPIVAFF
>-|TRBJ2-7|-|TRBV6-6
TGTGCCAGCAGTTACTCGGACGGTGCCTACGAGCAGTACTTC
CASSYSDGAYEQYF
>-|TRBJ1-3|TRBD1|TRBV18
TGTGCCAGCTCACCCTCGGGACAGGGGATAGGAAACACCATATATTTT
CASSPSGQGIGNTIYF
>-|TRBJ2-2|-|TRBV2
TGTGCCAGCGTTGGACTCATGAACACCGGGGAGCTGTTTTTT
CASVGLMNTGELFF
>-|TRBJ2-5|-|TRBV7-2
TGTGCCAGCAGCTTGGTCCGAGACTCGGAGACCCAGTACTTC
CASSLVRDSETQYF
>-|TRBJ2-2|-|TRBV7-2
TGTGCCAGCAGCTTATCGTTCCGCGGGGCGACGGGCACCGGGGAGCTGTTTTTT
CASSLSFRGATGTGELFF
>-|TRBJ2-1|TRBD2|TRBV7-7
TGTGCTAGCAGCTTAGCGGGTAGACACAATGAGCAGTTCTTC
CASSLAGRHNEQFF
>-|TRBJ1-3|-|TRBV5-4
TGTGCCAGCAGCTTGGGCTACAGCTCTGGAAACACCATATATTTT
CASSLGYSSGNTIYF
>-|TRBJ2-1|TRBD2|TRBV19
TGTGCCAGTAGTATATCCGGGGCTAGCGGGGGCCTTTACTATTACAATGAGCAGTTCTTC
CASSISGASGGLYYYNEQFF
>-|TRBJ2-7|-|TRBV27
TGTGCCAGCAGCCCGACAGGAACCTACGAGCAGTACTTC
CASSPTGTYEQYF
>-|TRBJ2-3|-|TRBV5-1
TGCGCCAGCAGCTCAGCCGGCACAGATACGCAGTATTTT
CASSSAGTDTQYF
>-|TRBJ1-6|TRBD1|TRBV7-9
TGTGCCAGCAGCGCCCAGACAGGGATCGGGGCACCCCTCCACTTT
CASSAQTGIGAPLHF
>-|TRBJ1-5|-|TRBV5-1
TGCGCCAGCAGCTTGAACAGTTTGGGCAATCAGCCCCAGCATTTT
CASSLNSLGNQPQHF
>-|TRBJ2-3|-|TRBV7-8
TGTGCCAGCAGCTTCCTTAGCGGTTTCACAGATACGCAGTATTTT
CASSFLSGFTDTQYF
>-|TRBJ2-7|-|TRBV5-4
TGTGCCAGCAGCCCCCGAAGTGTAGGACGACCCTACGAGCAGTACTTC
CASSPRSVGRPYEQYF
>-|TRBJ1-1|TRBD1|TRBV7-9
TGTGCCAGCAGCGGACAGGCGAACACTGAAGCTTTCTTT
CASSGQANTEAFF
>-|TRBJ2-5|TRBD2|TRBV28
TGTGCCAGCAGTTTCCTGGGGACCTTAGCGGGCGCCGAGGCCCAGTACTTC
CASSFLGTLAGAEAQYF
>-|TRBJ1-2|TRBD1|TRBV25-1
TGTGCCAGCACCCCAGCGGGGGGACAGGGGCCCTATGGCTACACCTTC
CASTPAGGQGPYGYTF
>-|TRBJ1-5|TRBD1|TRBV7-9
TGTGCCAGCAGCCAAGGGGCGGACAGGAATCAGCCCCAGCATTTT
CASSQGADRNQPQHF
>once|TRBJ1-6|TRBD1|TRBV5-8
TGTGCCAGCGGGGGGACAGGGAGCTCCTATAATTCACCCCTCCACTTT
CASGGTGSSYNSPLHF
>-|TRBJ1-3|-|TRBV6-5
TGTGCCAGCAGTAACAGGGCCTCTGGAAACACCATATATTTT
CASSNRASGNTIYF
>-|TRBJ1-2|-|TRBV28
TGTGCCAGCAGTTTATTCATGGGGTGGGGGAACTATGGCTACACCTTC
CASSLFMGWGNYGYTF
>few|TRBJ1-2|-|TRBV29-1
TGCAGCGCCAACTCGAACAGAGCTAACTATGGCTACACCTTC
CSANSNRANYGYTF
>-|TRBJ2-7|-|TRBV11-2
TGTGCCAGCAGCTTAGATTCGCGGGACACCTACGAGCAGTACTTC
CASSLDSRDTYEQYF
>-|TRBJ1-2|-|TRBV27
TGTGCCAGCAGTCCCGGGACCCCGGCGTGGAACTATGGCTACACCTTC
CASSPGTPAWNYGYTF
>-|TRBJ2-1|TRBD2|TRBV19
TGTGCCAGTAGCCTGGGAGGGCCATACAATGAGCAGTTCTTC
CASSLGGPYNEQFF
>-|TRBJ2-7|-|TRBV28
TGTGCCAGCAGTATACGCCCTAGGGCATACGAGCAGTACTTC
CASSIRPRAYEQYF
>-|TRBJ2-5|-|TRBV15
TGTGCCACCAGCAGAGTGATTTTCGGTGGAGGGACTGTGACGCAAGAGACCCAGTACTTC
CATSRVIFGGGTVTQETQYF
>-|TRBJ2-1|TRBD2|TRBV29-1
TGCAGCGTCCGGACTAGCGGGAGCAATGAGCAGTTCTTC
CSVRTSGSNEQFF
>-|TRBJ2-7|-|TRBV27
TGTGCCAGCAGTTTAAGGCAGGGAAATATATACGAGCAGTACTTC
CASSLRQGNIYEQYF
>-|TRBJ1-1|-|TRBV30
TGTGCCTGGAGTAACGGGATAGGAAACACTGAAGCTTTCTTT
CAWSNGIGNTEAFF